The clone carrying this TCR beta chain was seen at least ten times. The antigen is not known. Trimming took off 0 bases at V and 1 base at J, with 9 bases between the two ends. The CDR3 contains 15 residues. The germline CDR1 and CDR2 sequences are LGHDT and YNNKEL (reference sequence). This entry is derived from a study of identical twins. Study-wide results and limits: Insertions were reduced in abundant cord blood beta clonotypes but not in memory repertoires.

A template switching step contributed a universal primer site, while unique molecular identifiers were present in the cDNA. TCRdb reanalysed the 5' RACE reads using MiXCR and keeps one entry per CDR3 protein. Among 750,000 to 950,000 distinct CDR3 sequences listed, around 12% were seen once. Only healthy Caucasians were enrolled as donors. This sample was also put to use in a study of yellow fever vaccine responses in identical twins.

The TCR comes from a woman aged 18-29 years in good health. The chain has TRBV3-1 and TRBJ2-5, with D unclear. Sample: PBMCs. The CDR3: CASSQDQDGQETQYF. CDR3 nucleotides: TGTGCCAGCAGCCAAGATCAAGACGGCCAAGAGACCCAGTACTTC.